A single T cell receptor beta chain is shown here with its context. The antigen is undetermined. The CDR3 extends 3 residues past the end of the read, so its final part is completed from the germline J gene. V lost 0 bases to trimming and J lost 4 bases, with 15 bases between them. Germline-derived CDR1 and CDR2 are SGHNT and YYREEE (reference sequence). The CDR3 has 16 residues. The entry originates in a study of T cells in women clearing cervical HPV infection. Study details: Controls' single incident HPV16 infection cleared within 12 months without precancer. Points from the study as a whole: TRBV6-7 relative abundance averaged roughly 0.099% in cases and 0.16% in controls. CIN3+ cases had significantly higher TCR richness than controls; evenness did not differ.

Generated by immunoSEQ multiplex PCR, the TCRdb table keeps only in-frame clones and is missing some. In all, the sample yields 30,000 to 35,000 clones. Sequencing was carried out using blood buffy coat. The chain couples TRBV5-4 to TRBJ2-3, with D uncertain. This clonotype was sampled from a woman aged 18-70 years with a cervical HPV16 infection that either progressed to CIN3+ or cleared (not recorded which). This CDR3 is CASSLVPYENADTQYF. The sequenced part of the CDR3 DNA is TGTGCCAGCAGCTTGGTTCCCTACGAAAACGCAGATACG.